This T cell receptor beta chain was identified in a study of Graves' ophthalmopathy and Graves' hyperthyroidism. The CDR3 runs 14 residues. Trimming took 0 bases from V and 3 from J, leaving 7 bases between them. Germline loops: CDR1 SGDLS, CDR2 YYNGEE. The study amplified TCR beta CDR3 regions using RNA transcripts. RT-PCR with HTBI primers came first, then second-round multiplex PCR. TCRdb passed the multiplex PCR reads through MiXCR, listing each CDR3 protein once. The sample lists more than 550,000 distinct CDR3 sequences, approximately 39% seen once, with 2.5% to 3.5% in the top ten. This rearrangement joins TRBV9 to TRBJ1-3; unclear D gene. The clonotype originates from an adult man with Graves' ophthalmopathy. Sequencing was performed on peripheral blood. CDR3: CASSVGAFGNTIYF. Written as DNA, the CDR3 is TGTGCCAGCAGCGTAGGGGCTTTTGGAAACACCATATATTTT.